The clone carrying this TCR beta chain was detected only once. Only in-frame clones appear in the TCRdb table, and some are missing; sequencing was by immunoSEQ multiplex PCR. The data hold 80,000 or so clones, with about 98% observed a single time. The data were obtained in a study of technical replicates of blood from a handful of donors. This CDR3 is built from 15 residues. Germline lookup yields CDR1 MGHDK and CDR2 SYGVNS. After removal of 6 bases from V and 2 bases from J, the junction contained 7 bases not matched to a gene. The receptor comes from a human donor in good health. The gene calls are TRBV25-1 and TRBJ2-1; TRBD2 matches 7 bases. What was sequenced was T cells isolated from PBMCs. The CDR3 sequence: CASSPSLAAYNEQFF. DNA of the CDR3: TGTGCCAGCAGCCCCAGTCTAGCGGCCTACAATGAGCAGTTCTTC.